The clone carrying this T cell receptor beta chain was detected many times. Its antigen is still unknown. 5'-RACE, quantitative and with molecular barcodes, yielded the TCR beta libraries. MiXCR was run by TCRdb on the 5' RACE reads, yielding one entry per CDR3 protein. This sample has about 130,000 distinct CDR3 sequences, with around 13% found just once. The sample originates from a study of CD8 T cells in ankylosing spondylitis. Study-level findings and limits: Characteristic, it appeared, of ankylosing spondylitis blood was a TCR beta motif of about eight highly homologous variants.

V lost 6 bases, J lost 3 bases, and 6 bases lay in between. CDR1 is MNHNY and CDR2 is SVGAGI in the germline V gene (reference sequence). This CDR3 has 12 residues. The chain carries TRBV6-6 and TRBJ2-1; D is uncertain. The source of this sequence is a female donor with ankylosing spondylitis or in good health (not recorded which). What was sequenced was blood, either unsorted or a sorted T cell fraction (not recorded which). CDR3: CASSPSYNEQFF. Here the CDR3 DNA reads TGTGCCAGCAGCCCAAGCTACAATGAGCAGTTCTTC.